Listed below are T cell receptor beta chains from one sample, sequenced in a study of T-cell memory formation after mild COVID-19. A single record per CDR3 protein comes from TCRdb applying MiXCR to the 5' RACE reads. The sample records tens of thousands of distinct CDR3 sequences, 20% to 30% being singletons. The sequenced material came from PBMCs or a T cell subset sorted from them (not recorded which). The receptor set was obtained from a man younger than 35 who had mild COVID-19 (a few samples of this study predate the infection). Cell type and time point are not known. Each CDR3 is given with its conserved first and last residue. Fields, in order: CDR3 DNA, CDR3 protein, clone size, J gene, CDR3 length, D gene, V gene. A D gene is named only where the DNA matches it firmly. The size entry is marked missing in some rows and otherwise reads once, few, many or a size class.

TGTGCTAGTGGTTGGGGGACAGGGGTCACTGAAGCTTTCTTT | CASGWGTGVTEAFF | . | TRBJ1-1 | 14 | TRBD1 | TRBV12-5
TGTGCCAGCAGCCGAGATTCTAGCGGAAGCCAAGAGACCCAGTACTTC | CASSRDSSGSQETQYF | few | TRBJ2-5 | 16 | TRBD2 | TRBV7-9
TGCGCCAGCAGCCAAGACCCTTCCGGGCTAGCGGTGGGGCCTTTATCAGATACGCAGTATTTT | CASSQDPSGLAVGPLSDTQYF | once | TRBJ2-3 | 21 | TRBD2 | TRBV4-3
TGTGCCAGCAGCTTACAGGGGATCACCGGGGAGCTGTTTTTT | CASSLQGITGELFF | . | TRBJ2-2 | 14 | . | TRBV7-9
TGTGCCAGCAGCCAAACCCGTTGGGAGTACGAGCAGTACTTC | CASSQTRWEYEQYF | . | TRBJ2-7 | 14 | . | TRBV7-9
TGCAGCGTTGAAGATCCGGGCGAACGGGCCAGCACAGATACGCAGTATTTT | CSVEDPGERASTDTQYF | . | TRBJ2-3 | 17 | . | TRBV29-1
TGCGCCAGCAGCTTGGATCTAGCGGGGGGGTACAATGAGCAGTTCTTC | CASSLDLAGGYNEQFF | few | TRBJ2-1 | 16 | TRBD2 | TRBV5-1
TGTGCCAGCAGCGCATCAGGGGTAGCGGGGGTCACAGATACGCAGTATTTT | CASSASGVAGVTDTQYF | few | TRBJ2-3 | 17 | TRBD2 | TRBV9
TGTGCCAGCAGCGTAGAAGGGGCTTACTATGGCTACACCTTC | CASSVEGAYYGYTF | . | TRBJ1-2 | 14 | . | TRBV9
TGCAGTGCTAGAGCGGGGAACACCGGGGAGCTGTTTTTT | CSARAGNTGELFF | few | TRBJ2-2 | 13 | . | TRBV20-1
TGTGCCAGCGGGGGGCTAGCGGCGGCCAACCAAGAGACCCAGTACTTC | CASGGLAAANQETQYF | few | TRBJ2-5 | 16 | . | TRBV2
TGTGCCAGCAGCTTAGAGAACGCCAATGAGCAGTTCTTC | CASSLENANEQFF | few | TRBJ2-1 | 13 | . | TRBV7-9
TGTGCCAGCCACCCTTCCGACGTGGGGGTTTACGAGCAGTACTTC | CASHPSDVGVYEQYF | few | TRBJ2-7 | 15 | . | TRBV6-5
TGCGCCAGCCGAGCGGGGGCCTTTGTTCAAGAGACCCAGTACTTC | CASRAGAFVQETQYF | . | TRBJ2-5 | 15 | TRBD2 | TRBV5-1
TGTGCCAGCAGCCCCAACTACAATGAGCAGTTCTTC | CASSPNYNEQFF | . | TRBJ2-1 | 12 | . | TRBV7-9
TGTGCCAGCAGTTTAAAGACCGGGGAGCTGTTTTTT | CASSLKTGELFF | . | TRBJ2-2 | 12 | . | TRBV28
TGTGCCAGCAGCATGACAGGGTCCGGTCAGCCCCAGCATTTT | CASSMTGSGQPQHF | . | TRBJ1-5 | 14 | TRBD1 | TRBV7-9
TGTGCCAGCAGCCAAGATGGCACTTCCGGGGGCTACACCTTC | CASSQDGTSGGYTF | once | TRBJ1-2 | 14 | . | TRBV4-2
TGTGCCAGCAGCTCGGCTCGTGACGGGGGGGAGTCCTACAATGAGCAGTTCTTC | CASSSARDGGESYNEQFF | . | TRBJ2-1 | 18 | TRBD2 | TRBV5-6
TGTGCCATCTCGCGAGGGACAGCCCTCACAGATACGCAGTATTTT | CAISRGTALTDTQYF | few | TRBJ2-3 | 15 | TRBD1 | TRBV10-3
TGTGCCAGCAGCCCAGAAGGGAGCCAGCCCCAGCATTTT | CASSPEGSQPQHF | . | TRBJ1-5 | 13 | . | TRBV7-9
TGTGCCAGCAGCGTAGAGGACTACTCCTACGAGCAGTACTTC | CASSVEDYSYEQYF | few | TRBJ2-7 | 14 | . | TRBV9
TGCGCCAGCAGCCAAGGCGACAGGGCGGTAGATACGCAGTATTTT | CASSQGDRAVDTQYF | . | TRBJ2-3 | 15 | TRBD1 | TRBV4-3
TGTGCCAGCAGCTCCGCCATCACCGGGGGAGATACGCAGTATTTT | CASSSAITGGDTQYF | . | TRBJ2-3 | 15 | . | TRBV7-8
TGCAGCGTTGGGACAGGGGTTTTTTACGAGCAGTACTTC | CSVGTGVFYEQYF | . | TRBJ2-7 | 13 | TRBD1 | TRBV29-1
TGCGCCAGCAGCTTGGGTCCCGGGGAGCTGTTTTTT | CASSLGPGELFF | many | TRBJ2-2 | 12 | . | TRBV5-1
TGTGCCAGCAGTTTGGGCCTAGGAGGGAGCGGCTACACCTTC | CASSLGLGGSGYTF | . | TRBJ1-2 | 14 | . | TRBV12-3/TRBV12-4
TGTGCCACCAGCAGAGCGGGGGGGCTCGATACGCAGTATTTT | CATSRAGGLDTQYF | few | TRBJ2-3 | 14 | TRBD2 | TRBV15
TGCGCCAGCAGCTATATTTGGGGCGCAGGGGGTGAAGCTTTCTTT | CASSYIWGAGGEAFF | few | TRBJ1-1 | 15 | TRBD1 | TRBV4-3
TGTGCCAGCAGCCCGATGCCAGGAACAGGGGACTATGGCTACACCTTC | CASSPMPGTGDYGYTF | . | TRBJ1-2 | 16 | TRBD1 | TRBV7-9
TGCGCCAGTTTAGATTCCTACGAGCAGTACTTC | CASLDSYEQYF | . | TRBJ2-7 | 11 | . | TRBV10-2
TGTGCCAGCGGGCCCCGTCCTCTAGGGGGTGGTGGGGCCAACGTCCTGACTTTC | CASGPRPLGGGGANVLTF | . | TRBJ2-6 | 18 | . | TRBV27
TGTGCCATCAGTGGTACCGCAGGCTCTGGGGCCAACGTCCTGACTTTC | CAISGTAGSGANVLTF | few | TRBJ2-6 | 16 | . | TRBV10-3